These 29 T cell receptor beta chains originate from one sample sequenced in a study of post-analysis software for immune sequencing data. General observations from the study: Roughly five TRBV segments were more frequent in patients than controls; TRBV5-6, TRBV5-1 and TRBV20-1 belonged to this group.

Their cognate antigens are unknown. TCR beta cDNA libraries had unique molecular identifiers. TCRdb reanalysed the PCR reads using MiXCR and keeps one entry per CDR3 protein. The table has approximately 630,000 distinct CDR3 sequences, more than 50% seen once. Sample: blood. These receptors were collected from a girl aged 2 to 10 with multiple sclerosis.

CDR3: CSVQGFSGANVLTF. The CDR3 DNA sequence: TGCAGCGTTCAAGGGTTCTCCGGGGCCAACGTCCTGACTTTC. V usage is TRBV29-1 and J usage is TRBJ2-6, with D hard to call. CDR1 is SQVTM and CDR2 is ANQGSEA in the germline V gene. Trimming left V 5 bases short and J 4 bases short, with 12 bases between. The CDR3 covers 14 residues.

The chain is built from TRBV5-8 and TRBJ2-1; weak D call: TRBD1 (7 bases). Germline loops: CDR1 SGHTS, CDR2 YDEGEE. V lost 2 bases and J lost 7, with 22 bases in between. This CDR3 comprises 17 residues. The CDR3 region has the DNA TGTGCCAGCAGCTTCCCACGGGGCAGGGGGGTGGGGAATGAGCAGTTCTTC. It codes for CASSFPRGRGVGNEQFF.

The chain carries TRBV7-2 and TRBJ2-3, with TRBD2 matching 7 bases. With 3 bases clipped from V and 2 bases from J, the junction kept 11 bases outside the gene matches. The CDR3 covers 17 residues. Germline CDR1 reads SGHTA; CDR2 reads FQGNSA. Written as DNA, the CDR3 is TGTGCCAGCAGCTTTAGGGCTAGCGGTCTGATCACAGATACGCAGTATTTT. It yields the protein CASSFRASGLITDTQYF.

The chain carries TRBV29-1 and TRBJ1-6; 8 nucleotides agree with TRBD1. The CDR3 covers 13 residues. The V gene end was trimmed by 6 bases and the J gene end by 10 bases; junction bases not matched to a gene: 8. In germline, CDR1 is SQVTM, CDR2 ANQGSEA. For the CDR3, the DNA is TGCAGCGTAGGACAGGGAGCGGAATCACCCCTCCACTTT. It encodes CSVGQGAESPLHF.

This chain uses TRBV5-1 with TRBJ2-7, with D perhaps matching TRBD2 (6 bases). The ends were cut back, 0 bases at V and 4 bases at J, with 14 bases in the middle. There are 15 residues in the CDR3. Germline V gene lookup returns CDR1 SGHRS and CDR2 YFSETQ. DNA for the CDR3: TGCGCCAGCAGCTTGGCCGGAGGGTGGAGTTACGAGCAGTACTTC. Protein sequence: CASSLAGGWSYEQYF.

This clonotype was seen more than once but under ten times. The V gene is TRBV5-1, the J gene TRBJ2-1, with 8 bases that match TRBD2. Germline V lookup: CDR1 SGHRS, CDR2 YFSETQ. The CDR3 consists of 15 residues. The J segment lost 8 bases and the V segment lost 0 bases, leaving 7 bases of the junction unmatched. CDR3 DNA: TGCGCCAGCAGCTTGGGGACTAGCAAGGGGGATGAGCAGTTCTTC. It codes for CASSLGTSKGDEQFF.

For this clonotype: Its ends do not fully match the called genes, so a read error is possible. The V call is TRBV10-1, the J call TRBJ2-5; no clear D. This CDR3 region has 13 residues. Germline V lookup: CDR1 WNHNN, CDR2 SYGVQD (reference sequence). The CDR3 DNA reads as TGCGCCGGCAGTGACCGGCAGCAAGAGACCCAGTACTTC. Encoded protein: CAGSDRQQETQYF.

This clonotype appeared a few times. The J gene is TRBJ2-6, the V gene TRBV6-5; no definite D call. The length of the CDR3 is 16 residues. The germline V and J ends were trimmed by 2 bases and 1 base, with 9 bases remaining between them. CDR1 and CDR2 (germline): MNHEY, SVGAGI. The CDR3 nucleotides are TGTGCCAGCAGTTACGCCTGGGGATCTGGGGCCAACGTCCTGACTTTC. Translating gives CASSYAWGSGANVLTF.

Here the CDR3 reads CSVDEGYYGYTF. As DNA, the CDR3 is TGCAGCGTTGATGAGGGGTACTATGGCTACACCTTC. The rearrangement links TRBV29-1 to TRBJ1-2, with a possible D match to TRBD1 (5 bases). Looked up from germline, CDR1 is SQVTM and CDR2 is ANQGSEA. The V end lost 3 bases, the J end lost 3 bases, and 8 bases lay between the germline ends. CDR3 size: 12 residues.

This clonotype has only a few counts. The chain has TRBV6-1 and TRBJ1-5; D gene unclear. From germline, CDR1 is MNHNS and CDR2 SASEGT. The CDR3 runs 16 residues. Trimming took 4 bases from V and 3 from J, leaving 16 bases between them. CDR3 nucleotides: TGTGCCAGCAGTGTCCGGGCCTGGGTTGACAATCAGCCCCAGCATTTT. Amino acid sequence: CASSVRAWVDNQPQHF.

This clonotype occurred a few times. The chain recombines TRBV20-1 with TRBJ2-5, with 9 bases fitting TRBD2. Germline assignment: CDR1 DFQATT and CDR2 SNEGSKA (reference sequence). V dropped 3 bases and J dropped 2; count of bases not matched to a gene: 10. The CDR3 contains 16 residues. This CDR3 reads CSASVPLAGIQETQYF. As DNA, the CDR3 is TGCAGTGCTAGCGTGCCACTAGCGGGTATACAAGAGACCCAGTACTTC.

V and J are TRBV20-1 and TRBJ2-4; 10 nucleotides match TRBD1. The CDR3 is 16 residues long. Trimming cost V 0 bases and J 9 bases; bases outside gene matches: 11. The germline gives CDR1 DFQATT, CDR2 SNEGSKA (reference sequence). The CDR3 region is CSARERPGQGRVIQYF. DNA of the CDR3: TGCAGTGCTAGAGAACGACCGGGACAGGGGAGGGTCATTCAGTACTTC.

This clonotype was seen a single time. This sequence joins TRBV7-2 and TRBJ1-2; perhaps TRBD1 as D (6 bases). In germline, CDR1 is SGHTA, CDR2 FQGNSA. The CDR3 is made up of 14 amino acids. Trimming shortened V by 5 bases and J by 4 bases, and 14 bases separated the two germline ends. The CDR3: CASSPMGASYGYTF. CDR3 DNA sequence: TGTGCCAGCAGCCCGATGGGGGCGAGCTATGGCTACACCTTC.

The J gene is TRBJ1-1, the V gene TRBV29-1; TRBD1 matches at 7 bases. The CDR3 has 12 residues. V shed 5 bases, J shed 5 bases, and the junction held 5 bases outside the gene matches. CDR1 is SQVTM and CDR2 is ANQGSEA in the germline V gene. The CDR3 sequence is CSVFRGGTEAFF. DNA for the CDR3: TGCAGCGTTTTCAGGGGGGGTACTGAAGCTTTCTTT.

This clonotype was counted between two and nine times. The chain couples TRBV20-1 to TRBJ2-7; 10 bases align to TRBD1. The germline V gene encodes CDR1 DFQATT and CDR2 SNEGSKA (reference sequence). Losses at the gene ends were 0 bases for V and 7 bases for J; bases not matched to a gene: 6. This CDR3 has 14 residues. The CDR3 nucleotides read TGCAGTGCTAGAGAGACAGGGGGCGCGTGGGAGCAGTACTTC. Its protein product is CSARETGGAWEQYF.

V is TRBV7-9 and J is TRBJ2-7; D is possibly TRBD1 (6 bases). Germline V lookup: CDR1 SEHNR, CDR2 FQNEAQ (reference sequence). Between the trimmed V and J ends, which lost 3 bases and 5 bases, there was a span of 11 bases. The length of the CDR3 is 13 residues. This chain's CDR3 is CASSFQQGNEQYF. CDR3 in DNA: TGTGCCAGCAGCTTCCAACAGGGTAACGAGCAGTACTTC.

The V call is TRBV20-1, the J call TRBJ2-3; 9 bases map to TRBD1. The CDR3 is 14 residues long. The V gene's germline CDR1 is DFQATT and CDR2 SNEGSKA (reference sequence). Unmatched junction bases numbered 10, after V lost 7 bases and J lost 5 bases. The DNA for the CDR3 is TGCAGTGTCCCACAGGGGGCCCAGAGAGATACGCAGTATTTT. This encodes CSVPQGAQRDTQYF.

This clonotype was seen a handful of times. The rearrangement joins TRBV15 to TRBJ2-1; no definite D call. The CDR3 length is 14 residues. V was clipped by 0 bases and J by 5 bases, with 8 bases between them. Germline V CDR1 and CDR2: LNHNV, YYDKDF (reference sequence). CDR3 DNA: TGTGCCACCAGCAGAGATACCCTAGACAATGAGCAGTTCTTC. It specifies CATSRDTLDNEQFF.

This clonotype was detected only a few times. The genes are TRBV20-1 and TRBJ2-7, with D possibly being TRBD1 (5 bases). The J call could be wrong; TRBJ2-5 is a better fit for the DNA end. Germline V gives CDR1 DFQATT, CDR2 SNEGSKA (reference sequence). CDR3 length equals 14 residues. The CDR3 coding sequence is TGCAGTGCTAGAGATCGGGCAGGGTTAGAGACCCAGTACTTC. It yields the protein CSARDRAGLETQYF.

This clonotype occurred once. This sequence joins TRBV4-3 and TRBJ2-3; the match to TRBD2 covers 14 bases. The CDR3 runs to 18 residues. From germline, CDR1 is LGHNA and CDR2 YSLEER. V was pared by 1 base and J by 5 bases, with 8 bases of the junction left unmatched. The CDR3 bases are TGCGCCAGCAGCCAAGGCCCGACTAGCGGGGGGGCTGGAGATACGCAGTATTTT. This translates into CASSQGPTSGGAGDTQYF.

The CDR3 reads CASSPLRGPSGEKLFF. The CDR3 DNA reads TGCGCCAGCAGCCCACTTAGAGGGCCCTCGGGTGAAAAACTGTTTTTT. V and J are TRBV4-3 and TRBJ1-4; D remains ambiguous. Trimming cost V 4 bases and J 7 bases, with 19 bases left between them. CDR1 is LGHNA and CDR2 is YSLEER in the germline V gene. The CDR3 extends over 16 amino acids.

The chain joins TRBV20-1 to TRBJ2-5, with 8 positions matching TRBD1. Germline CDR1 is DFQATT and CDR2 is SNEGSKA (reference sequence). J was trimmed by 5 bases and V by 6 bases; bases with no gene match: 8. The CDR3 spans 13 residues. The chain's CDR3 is CSAPDRVGETQYF. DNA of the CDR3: TGCAGTGCGCCGGACAGGGTTGGGGAGACCCAGTACTTC.

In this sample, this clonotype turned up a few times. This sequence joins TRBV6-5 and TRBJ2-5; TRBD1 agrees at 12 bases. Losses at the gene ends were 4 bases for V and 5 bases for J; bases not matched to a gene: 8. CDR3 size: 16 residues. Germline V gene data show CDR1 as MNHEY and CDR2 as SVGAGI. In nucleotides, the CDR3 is TGTGCCAGCAGTTCCCTGGGACAGGGGGCCCGGGAGACCCAGTACTTC. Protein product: CASSSLGQGARETQYF.

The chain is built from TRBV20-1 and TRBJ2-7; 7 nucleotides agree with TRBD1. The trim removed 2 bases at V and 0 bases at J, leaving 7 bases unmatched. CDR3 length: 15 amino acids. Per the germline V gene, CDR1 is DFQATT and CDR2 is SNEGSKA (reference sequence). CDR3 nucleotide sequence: TGCAGTGCTAGACCCTATCGGGACAGCTCCTACGAGCAGTACTTC. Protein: CSARPYRDSSYEQYF.

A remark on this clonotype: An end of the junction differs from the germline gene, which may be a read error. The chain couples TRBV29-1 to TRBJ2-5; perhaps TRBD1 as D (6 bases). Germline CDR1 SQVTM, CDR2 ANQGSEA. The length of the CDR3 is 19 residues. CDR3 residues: CSVESLDQGINPYQETRYF. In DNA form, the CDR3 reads TGCAGCGTTGAATCTCTAGACCAGGGGATAAACCCGTACCAAGAGACCCGGTACTTC.

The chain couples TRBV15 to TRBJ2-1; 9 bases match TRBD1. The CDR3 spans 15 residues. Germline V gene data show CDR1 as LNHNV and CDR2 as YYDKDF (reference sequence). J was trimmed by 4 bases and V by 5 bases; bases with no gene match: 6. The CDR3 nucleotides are TGTGCCACCAGCGTAACAGGGGGCGGATACAATGAGCAGTTCTTC. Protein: CATSVTGGGYNEQFF.

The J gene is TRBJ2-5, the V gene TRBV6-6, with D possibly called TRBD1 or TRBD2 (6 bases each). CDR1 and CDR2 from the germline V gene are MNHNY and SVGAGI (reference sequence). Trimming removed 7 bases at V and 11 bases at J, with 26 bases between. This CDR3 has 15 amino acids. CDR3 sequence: CASTDSGAVLEEQYF. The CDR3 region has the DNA TGTGCCAGCACCGACTCGGGGGCCGTACTGGAGGAGCAGTACTTC.

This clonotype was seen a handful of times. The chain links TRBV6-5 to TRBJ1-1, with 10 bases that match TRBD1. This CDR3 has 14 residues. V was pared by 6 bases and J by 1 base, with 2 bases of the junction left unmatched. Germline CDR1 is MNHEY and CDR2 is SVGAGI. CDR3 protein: CASRGTGANTEAFF. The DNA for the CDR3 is TGTGCCAGCAGGGGGACAGGGGCGAACACTGAAGCTTTCTTT.

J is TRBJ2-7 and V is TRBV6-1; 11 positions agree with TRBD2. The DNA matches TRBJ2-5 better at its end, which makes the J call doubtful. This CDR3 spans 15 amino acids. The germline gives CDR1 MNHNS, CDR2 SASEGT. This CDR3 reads CASRLAGGSPKTQYF. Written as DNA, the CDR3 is TGTGCCAGCAGGTTAGCGGGGGGGAGTCCAAAGACCCAGTACTTC.